One T cell receptor beta chain is described in this entry. The data belong to a study of blood T cell repertoires in COVID-19. This CDR3 is 13 amino acids long. CDR1 is SGHTA, CDR2 FQGTGA, per germline. V shed 5 bases and J shed 5 bases, with 12 bases lying between them. Generated by immunoSEQ multiplex PCR, the TCRdb table keeps only in-frame clones and is missing some. The sample holds approximately 500,000 clones, 70% to 90% seen once. The sequence derives from a human donor in a cohort sampled during active COVID-19. The V and J genes are TRBV7-3 and TRBJ1-1; the D gene is possibly TRBD1 (6 bases). The source material was peripheral blood. This CDR3 is CASSADQGTEAFF. The CDR3 bases are TGTGCCAGCAGCGCTGATCAGGGGACTGAAGCTTTCTTT. Drawing the rest from reference TRBV7-3 and TRBJ1-1, the complete variable domain is GAGVSQTPSNKVTEKGKYVELRCDPISGHTALYWYRQSLGQGPEFLIYFQGTGAADDSGLPNDRFFAVRPEGSVSTLKIQRTERGDSAVYLCASSADQGTEAFFGQGTRLTVV.